The rows below give T cell receptor beta chains drawn from one sample of a study of CD8 T cells in ankylosing spondylitis. TCRdb re-analysed the 5' RACE reads in MiXCR, keeping a single row per CDR3 protein. The data show 220,000 or so distinct CDR3 sequences, about 10% seen once. Sequenced input: blood, either unsorted or a sorted T cell fraction (not recorded which). The receptors were gathered from a male donor with ankylosing spondylitis or in good health (not recorded which). CDR3s include the opening cysteine and the closing phenylalanine or tryptophan. D genes are given only for firm matches. Clone size is stated in some rows and not others, as once, few, many or a class when expanded.

size	V	D	J	CDR3	DNA
.	TRBV7-3	.	TRBJ1-3	CASSSGRDSGNTIYF	TGTGCCAGCAGCTCGGGACGGGACTCTGGAAACACCATATATTTT
few	TRBV5-1	.	TRBJ2-7	CASSFTPGPLYEQYF	TGCGCCAGCAGTTTCACCCCGGGACCACTCTACGAGCAGTACTTC
few	TRBV18	.	TRBJ2-7	CASSQANTYEQYF	TGTGCCAGCTCACAGGCAAATACCTACGAGCAGTACTTC
many	TRBV7-3	.	TRBJ2-3	CASSLDYTDTQYF	TGTGCCAGCAGCTTAGACTACACAGATACGCAGTATTTT
many	TRBV12-3/TRBV12-4	.	TRBJ2-1	CASSSRTVFDNEQFF	TGTGCCAGCAGTTCACGGACGGTTTTCGACAATGAGCAGTTCTTC
many	TRBV12-3/TRBV12-4	TRBD1	TRBJ1-3	CASSRTGEFTIYF	TGTGCCAGCAGTCGGACAGGGGAGTTCACCATATATTTT
.	TRBV24-1	.	TRBJ2-3	CATSDPGTQDTQYF	TGTGCCACCAGTGACCCTGGGACCCAAGATACGCAGTATTTT
many	TRBV5-6	.	TRBJ1-1	CASSPVLHENTEAFF	TGTGCCAGCAGCCCTGTTCTACATGAGAACACTGAAGCTTTCTTT
many	TRBV10-3	.	TRBJ2-7	CAIRLDSRYEQYF	TGTGCCATCAGATTGGACAGCCGGTACGAGCAGTACTTC
.	TRBV24-1	.	TRBJ1-1	CATSDAGTRSEAFF	TGTGCCACCAGTGATGCTGGAACCCGGTCTGAAGCTTTCTTT
.	TRBV11-1	TRBD1	TRBJ1-1	CASSLGQGWTEAFF	TGTGCCAGCAGCTTAGGACAGGGCTGGACTGAAGCTTTCTTT
few	TRBV24-1	TRBD1	TRBJ2-5	CATSDRGQGRHQETQYF	TGTGCCACCAGTGACAGGGGACAGGGGAGGCACCAAGAGACCCAGTACTTC
few	TRBV7-6	.	TRBJ2-7	CASSRGDEQYF	TGTGCCAGCTCGCGGGGCGACGAGCAGTACTTC
.	TRBV5-1	TRBD1	TRBJ2-5	CASSWSEFGQGAETQYF	TGCGCCAGCAGCTGGTCGGAGTTTGGTCAGGGGGCTGAGACCCAGTACTTC
few	TRBV14	TRBD1	TRBJ2-2	CASSVWGQGRTGELFF	TGTGCCAGCAGCGTCTGGGGACAGGGGAGGACCGGGGAGCTGTTTTTT
few	TRBV29-1	TRBD1	TRBJ1-1	CSVLGTGNTEAFF	TGCAGCGTTCTAGGGACAGGGAACACTGAAGCTTTCTTT
many	TRBV7-9	.	TRBJ1-4	CASSLPLDEKLFF	TGTGCCAGCAGCTTACCGTTGGATGAAAAACTGTTTTTT
few	TRBV6-1	.	TRBJ2-1	CASSGYRDDEQFF	TGTGCCAGCAGTGGTTACAGGGACGATGAGCAGTTCTTC
many	TRBV7-9	.	TRBJ2-2	CASSLYSDGTGELFF	TGTGCCAGCAGCTTATATAGTGACGGTACCGGGGAGCTGTTTTTT
many	TRBV5-1	TRBD2	TRBJ2-1	CASSLALTSPHEQFF	TGCGCCAGCAGCTTGGCCTTGACTAGCCCCCATGAGCAGTTCTTC
few	TRBV5-1	.	TRBJ2-1	CASSSKGGDEQFF	TGCGCCAGCAGCTCGAAAGGGGGTGATGAGCAGTTCTTC
few	TRBV13	.	TRBJ2-5	CASSLWSEYQETQYF	TGTGCCAGCAGCCTCTGGTCGGAGTACCAAGAGACCCAGTACTTC
many	TRBV20-1	.	TRBJ1-6	CSAREGNSYNSPLHF	TGCAGTGCTAGAGAAGGGAACAGCTATAATTCACCCCTCCACTTT
few	TRBV9	.	TRBJ1-4	CASSVEGSNEKLFF	TGTGCCAGCAGCGTAGAGGGGTCTAATGAAAAACTGTTTTTT
.	TRBV7-2	TRBD2	TRBJ2-1	CASSPGLDSYNEQFF	TGTGCCAGCAGCCCCGGACTAGATTCCTACAATGAGCAGTTCTTC
many	TRBV19	TRBD2	TRBJ2-7	CASRITGTSSYEQYF	TGTGCCAGTAGAATAACAGGGACTAGCTCCTACGAGCAGTACTTC
many	TRBV7-9	.	TRBJ2-7	CASSLISVGLSFEQYF	TGTGCCAGCAGCTTAATTTCGGTTGGACTCTCTTTTGAGCAGTACTTC
.	TRBV7-8	TRBD2	TRBJ2-7	CASSLGLAGPFYEQYF	TGTGCCAGCAGCTTAGGGTTAGCGGGGCCTTTCTACGAGCAGTACTTC
few	TRBV7-2	.	TRBJ1-5	CASSYTVWPQHF	TGTGCCAGCAGTTATACTGTGTGGCCCCAGCATTTT
many	TRBV2	.	TRBJ1-4	CASSTSTDEANEKLFF	TGTGCCAGCAGCACATCAACAGACGAGGCTAATGAAAAACTGTTTTTT
many	TRBV12-3/TRBV12-4	.	TRBJ2-1	CASSLALIPTQFF	TGTGCCAGCAGTTTAGCGCTAATCCCTACGCAGTTCTTC
many	TRBV20-1	TRBD1	TRBJ1-5	CSRQGGQPQHF	TGCAGCAGACAGGGGGGGCAGCCCCAGCATTTT
.	TRBV7-2	.	TRBJ1-4	CASSPRRGNEKLFF	TGTGCCAGCAGCCCGCGGAGGGGGAATGAAAAACTGTTTTTT
.	TRBV7-9	.	TRBJ1-3	CASSLGRAPTIYF	TGTGCCAGCAGCTTAGGCAGAGCCCCCACCATATATTTT
few	TRBV11-1	.	TRBJ2-6	CASSFASSGRLASGANVLTF	TGTGCCAGCAGCTTCGCTTCTTCTGGACGGTTGGCCTCTGGGGCCAACGTCCTGACTTTC
.	TRBV7-8	.	TRBJ2-5	CASSLVQGLGGETQYF	TGTGCCAGCAGCTTAGTACAGGGATTAGGCGGCGAGACCCAGTACTTC
many	TRBV12-3/TRBV12-4	.	TRBJ1-1	CASRRDPNTEAFF	TGTGCCAGCCGCCGGGACCCCAACACTGAAGCTTTCTTT
many	TRBV5-6	.	TRBJ1-2	CASSLSGGGYTF	TGTGCCAGCAGCTTGTCCGGCGGAGGCTACACCTTC
.	TRBV5-1	TRBD2	TRBJ2-3	CASSSTGGSDTQYF	TGCGCCAGCAGCTCGACGGGGGGGTCAGATACGCAGTATTTT
many	TRBV4-2	.	TRBJ1-6	CASSQEEWGNSPLHF	TGTGCCAGCAGCCAAGAAGAATGGGGGAATTCACCCCTCCACTTT